This record concerns one T cell receptor beta chain sequence. It lacks a known antigen. One base away there is no much larger clone; base qualities are not given. In total, fewer than 750 healthy bone marrow donors made up the cohort. At the time of sampling, all cohort members were nominally healthy, though unrecorded immune exposures were likely present. The donor was CMV seropositive and belonged to the group of 250 to 300 seropositive cohort members. Each donor provided a peripheral blood sample, and peripheral blood mononuclear cells were used for TCR beta sequencing. The Qiagen DNeasy Blood Extraction Kit was used to extract genomic DNA from the blood cell samples. This entry belongs to a study of cytomegalovirus exposure and HLA in healthy donors (dated by TCRdb to about 2017). General notes on the study: According to an earlier analysis of around 600 of the donors, about 170 million T cells yielded some 110 million unique TCR beta sequences and about 300 Gb of sequence data. Roughly 290 gigabases of sequencing data and 91 million or so unique TCR sequences made up an early release that covered approximately 700 HLA-typed donors. Among the approximately 420 genotyped donors, about 85% belonged to the genetic ancestry cluster associated with self-reported Caucasian donors. The aim of the study was to test whether cataloging public T cell receptors could identify signatures of past pathogen exposure. The T cell repertoires of 700 or so subjects were profiled by immunosequencing and related to cytomegalovirus serostatus. Besides the first cohort of some 670 subjects, a separate validation cohort made up of 120 different subjects was used. To predict cytomegalovirus infection status, the study brought together high-throughput TCR immunosequencing, statistical association of individual TCRs with disease status, and machine learning. A later analysis re-analyzed previously published TCR beta repertoires from 666 donors and added high-resolution HLA genotyping to study TCR occurrence patterns. Rather than drawing on any new phenotypic data, the later analysis identified candidate immune exposures from TCR beta sequences and the way those sequences occurred across donors. An earlier analysis of 587 of the donors used high-throughput TCR beta sequencing to judge whether each TCR beta V gene segment behaved as functional or pseudogenic. Donor age, sex, ethnicity and CMV serostatus were collected together with the repertoire data. Genome-wide SNP genotypes for about 55% of the 666 donors were used in a later genetic analysis, which treated that subset as a discovery cohort. All discovery cohort repertoires had been generated on a single sequencing platform. Class I and class II HLA loci were covered by the typing at four-digit resolution. The number of typed donors differed by locus: about 629-630 for A, B, C, DRB1 and DQB1; roughly 510 for DQA1; some 590 for DPA1; and around 490 for DPB1. About five DR-DQ haplotypes were treated as single units for association and clustering because of strong linkage in the cohort. Among some 400 genotyped donors of the cohort, an average of around 250,000 unique TCR beta nucleotide sequences was sequenced per donor, of which 15% to 20% were non-productive. Results the study describes overall, beyond this receptor: The study listed 150 to 200 TCR beta chains as associated with cytomegalovirus. In a later analysis, several top co-occurrence clusters were reported to appear linked to parvovirus B19, influenza, CMV and Epstein-Barr virus. Strong co-occurrence of HLA alleles, especially DR and DQ, made assigning TCR associations to individual alleles difficult. In a later analysis, HLA-associated TCR beta chains showed more clonal expansion and lower generation probabilities than non-associated chains that were equally common. A later analysis associated about 17,000 TCR beta sequences with specific HLA alleles at a false discovery rate of 0.05. A further reported finding was that TCR beta sequences accurately predicted the HLA-A and HLA-B alleles for most subjects in the first cohort. Because HLA typing was unavailable for some donors at each locus, only the typed subset was used in association tests. Most CMV-associated TCR beta chains appeared to be HLA-restricted in a later analysis, and the HLA associations seemed to be driven largely by CMV exposure. A later genetic analysis associated a missense DCLRE1C variant with V-gene and J-gene trimming of TCR beta chains, and an independent cohort replicated the association. A few of the identified cytomegalovirus-associated TCR beta chains were confirmed in vitro to be specific for cytomegalovirus antigens. Most TCR sequences were seen in very few donors, while some public TCRs were found in many individuals. Correlated functional status among segregating V segments might reflect linkage disequilibrium, but an unknown experimental factor could not be ruled out. Broadly in line with IMGT annotations, most TCR beta V segments showed up in productive rearrangements about 90% or about 30% of the time in an earlier analysis of several hundred of the donors. For the cohort, immune exposure information was limited to CMV serostatus. This cohort had only TCR beta chains sequenced, and the lack of alpha or paired-chain data limited which features could be detected. According to a later analysis, TCR association rates differed among HLA loci, with DRB1 alleles showing the most associated TCRs and HLA-C alleles showing the fewest. The authors suggested that the approach could potentially be extended to other disease states and immunological phenotypes. Cytomegalovirus status was reported to be diagnosed by the classifier with high specificity and sensitivity in both the original and validation cohorts. Some 15 rarely observed V segments, including chromosome 9 orphons, were excluded from the earlier analysis of several hundred of the donors because counts were too low. Presence/absence analyses assumed roughly uniform sequencing depth across donors, an assumption that may not hold. According to a later genetic analysis, donors in an Asian-associated ancestry cluster had fewer N-insertions in productive TCRs than the approximately 650-donor mean. Some IMGT-functional V segments, including TRBV6-2 and TRBV6-3, could not be told apart with the 87-base-pair reads, so those segments were excluded. The sequencing pipeline was judged likely to have produced a cluster of highly shared sequence variants as a technical artifact.

CDR1 is given as SGHRS and CDR2 as YFSETQ, both from the germline V gene. Taken from cysteine to phenylalanine, the CDR3 has 15 residues. The sequence is cut down to CDR3 DNA, 45 bases in frame from base 1. The germline V end is reduced by 3 bases and the J end by 1 base; junction bases left unmatched: 3. The library was produced with the immunoSEQ multiplex PCR assay. For the multiplex PCR, a mixture combining 60 forward primers for TCR Vbeta segments and 13 reverse primers for TCR Jbeta segments was used. The CDR3 region of rearranged TCR beta genes was amplified from genomic DNA by a multiplex PCR assay. Amplified TCR beta libraries were sequenced as 87-base-pair reads on the Illumina HiSeq System. The source study handled its data this way. Across the 500 to 700 repertoires, a later analysis counted tens of millions of unique TCR beta chains, roughly 11 million of which were shared by at least two donors. Raw reads were error-corrected and collapsed into unique sequences by a nearest-neighbor algorithm in which closely related sequences were merged to remove PCR and sequencing errors. To assign V, D and J gene segments, CDR3 sequences were aligned to IMGT reference sequences. For a sequence to be retained, at least a six-nucleotide match to both a V gene segment and a J gene segment was required. A rearrangement was called productive if the CDR3 had no stop codons and remained in frame with V and J, and every other rearrangement was called non-productive. Following IMGT convention, CDR3 was defined as the stretch from the second conserved V-encoded cysteine to the conserved J-encoded phenylalanine. Sequences without an unambiguous match to a single V gene segment were excluded from the earlier analysis of 587 of the donors. In an earlier analysis of 450 to 700 of the donors, V segments were called functional above 56.7% productive rearrangements and were called segregating when the between-donor standard deviation exceeded 5%. To diagnose cytomegalovirus status from the catalog of TCR beta chain sequences, a statistical classification framework was built. In a later analysis, TCR nucleotide sequences were compared against IMGT/GENE-DB human TR gene sequences so that V and J genes could be assigned. Using the TCRdist pipeline, a later analysis assigned CDR3 sequences along with most-parsimonious VDJ recombination scenarios. In a later analysis, each TCR beta chain was defined by its CDR3 amino acid sequence together with its V-gene family, and reads lacking a unique V-gene family were excluded. As a way to deal with suspected cross-contamination and a sequencing artifact, a later analysis dropped 450 to 700 nucleotide sequences that were highly shared and had low generation probability. In a later analysis, a clonal expansion index was calculated for each public chain from normalized within-repertoire ranks of inferred template counts. Generation probabilities in a later analysis came from a VDJ recombination model fitted to out-of-frame rearrangements, and those results were checked against IGoR. In a later analysis, TCR-TCR, TCR-HLA and TCR-CMV co-occurrence was scored with hypergeometric tests, and a repertoire-size bias correction was applied to TCR pairs. False discovery rates were estimated in a later analysis by permuting HLA or CMV assignments 20 times. In a later analysis, co-occurring TCRs were grouped using DBSCAN, and TCRdist sequence similarity was added for clustering within HLA-allele-positive subsets. For co-occurrence clustering, repertoires with fewer than 30,000 or more than 120,000 public chains were excluded, along with four or five repertoires with anomalous nucleotide sharing. TCRdb retrieved this table from immuneACCESS and kept in-frame rearrangements only. Not all clones are present; in checked studies, unresolved V genes account for under half, and no reason is known for the remainder. V and J calls and clone size follow that table, whereas D and trimming were derived from the DNA. The table for this sample lists approximately 260,000 clones; approximately 84% of them were counted only once. The top ten clones comprise roughly 2% of the sample.

Material for sequencing was PBMCs. This clonotype originated in a woman aged 40 to 50 in good health and CMV-seropositive. The sequence is built from TRBV5-1 and TRBJ2-1, and TRBD2 aligns with 8 junction nucleotides. This receptor has the CDR3 CASSSREGSYNEQFF. The base sequence is TGCGCCAGCAGCTCACGGGAGGGATCCTACAATGAGCAGTTCTTC. The CDR3 plus the reference TRBV5-1 and TRBJ2-1 genes for the other parts give the full variable domain: KAGVTQTPRYLIKTRGQQVTLSCSPISGHRSVSWYQQTPGQGLQFLFEYFSETQRNKGNFPGRFSGRQFSNSRSEMNVSTLELGDSALYLCASSSREGSYNEQFFGPGTRLTVL.